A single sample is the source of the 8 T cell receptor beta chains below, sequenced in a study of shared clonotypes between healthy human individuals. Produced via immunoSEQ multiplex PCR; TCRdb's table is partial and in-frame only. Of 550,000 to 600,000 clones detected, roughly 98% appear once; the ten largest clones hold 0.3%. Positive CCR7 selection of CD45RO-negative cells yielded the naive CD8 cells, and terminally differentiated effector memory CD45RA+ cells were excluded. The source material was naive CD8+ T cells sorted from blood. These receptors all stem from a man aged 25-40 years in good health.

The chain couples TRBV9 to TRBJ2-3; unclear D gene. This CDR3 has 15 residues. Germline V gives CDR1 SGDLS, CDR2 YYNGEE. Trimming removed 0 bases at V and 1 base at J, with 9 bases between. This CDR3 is CASSVGLFGTDTQYF. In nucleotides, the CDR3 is TGTGCCAGCAGCGTAGGCCTGTTTGGCACAGATACGCAGTATTTT.

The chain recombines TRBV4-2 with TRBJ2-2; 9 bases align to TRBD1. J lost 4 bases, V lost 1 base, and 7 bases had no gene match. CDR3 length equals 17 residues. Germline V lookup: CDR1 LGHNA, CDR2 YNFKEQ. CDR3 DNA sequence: TGTGCCAGCAGCCAAGCGACGACAGGGGGTGGCACCGGGGAGCTGTTTTTT. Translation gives CASSQATTGGGTGELFF.

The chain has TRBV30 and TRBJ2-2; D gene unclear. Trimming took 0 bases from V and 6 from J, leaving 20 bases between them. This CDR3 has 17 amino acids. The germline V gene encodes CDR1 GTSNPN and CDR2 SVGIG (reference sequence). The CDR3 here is CAWSVLARINKPGELFF. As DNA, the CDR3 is TGTGCCTGGAGTGTTTTAGCCAGGATTAATAAACCCGGGGAGCTGTTTTTT. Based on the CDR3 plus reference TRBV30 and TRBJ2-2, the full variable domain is SQTIHQWPATLVQPVGSPLSLECTVEGTSNPNLYWYRQAAGRGLQLLFYSVGIGQISSEVPQNLSASRPQDRQFILSSKKLLLSDSGFYLCAWSVLARINKPGELFFGEGSRLTVL.

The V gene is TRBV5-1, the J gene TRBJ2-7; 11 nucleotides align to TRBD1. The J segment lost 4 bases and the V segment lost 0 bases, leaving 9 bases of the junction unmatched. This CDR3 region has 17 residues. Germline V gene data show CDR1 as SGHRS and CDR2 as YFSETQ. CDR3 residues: CASSLERGTGGWYEQYF. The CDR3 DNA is TGCGCCAGCAGCTTGGAAAGAGGGACAGGGGGATGGTACGAGCAGTACTTC. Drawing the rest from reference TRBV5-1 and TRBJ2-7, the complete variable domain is KAGVTQTPRYLIKTRGQQVTLSCSPISGHRSVSWYQQTPGQGLQFLFEYFSETQRNKGNFPGRFSGRQFSNSRSEMNVSTLELGDSALYLCASSLERGTGGWYEQYFGPGTRLTVT.

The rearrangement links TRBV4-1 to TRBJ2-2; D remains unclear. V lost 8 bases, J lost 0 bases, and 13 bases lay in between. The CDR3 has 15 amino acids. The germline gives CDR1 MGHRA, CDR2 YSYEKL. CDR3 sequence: CASPLGRPNTGELFF. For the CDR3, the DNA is TGCGCCAGCCCCCTCGGGCGCCCGAACACCGGGGAGCTGTTTTTT.

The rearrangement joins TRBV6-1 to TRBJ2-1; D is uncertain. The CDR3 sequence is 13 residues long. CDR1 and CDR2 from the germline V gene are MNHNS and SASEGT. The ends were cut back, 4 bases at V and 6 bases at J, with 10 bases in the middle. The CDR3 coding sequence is TGTGCCAGCAGTGCCCTAGGGATCAATGAGCAGTTCTTC. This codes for CASSALGINEQFF.

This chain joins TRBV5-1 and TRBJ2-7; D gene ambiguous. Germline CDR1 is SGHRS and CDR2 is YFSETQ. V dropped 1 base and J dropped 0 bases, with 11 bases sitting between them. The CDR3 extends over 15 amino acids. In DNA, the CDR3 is TGCGCCAGCAGCTTGTTCTCCTCGAGCTCCTACGAGCAGTACTTC. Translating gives CASSLFSSSSYEQYF.

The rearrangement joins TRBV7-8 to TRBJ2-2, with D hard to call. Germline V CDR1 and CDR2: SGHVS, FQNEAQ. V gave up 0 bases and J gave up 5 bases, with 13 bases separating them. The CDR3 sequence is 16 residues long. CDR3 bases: TGTGCCAGCAGCTTAGCCGCCAATCGAGGAACCGGGGAGCTGTTTTTT. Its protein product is CASSLAANRGTGELFF.